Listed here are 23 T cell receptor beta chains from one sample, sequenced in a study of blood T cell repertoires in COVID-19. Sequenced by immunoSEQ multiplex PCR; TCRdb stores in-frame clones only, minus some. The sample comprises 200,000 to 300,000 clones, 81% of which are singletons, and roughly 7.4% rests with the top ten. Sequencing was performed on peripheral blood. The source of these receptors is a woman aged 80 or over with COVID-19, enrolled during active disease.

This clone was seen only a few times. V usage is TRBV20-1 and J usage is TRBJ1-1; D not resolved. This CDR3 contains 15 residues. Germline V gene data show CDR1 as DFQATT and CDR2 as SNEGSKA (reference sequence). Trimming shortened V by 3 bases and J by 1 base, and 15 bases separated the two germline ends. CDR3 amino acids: CSASGGRMGNTEAFF. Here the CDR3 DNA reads TGCAGTGCTAGTGGCGGTAGGATGGGGAACACTGAAGCTTTCTTT.

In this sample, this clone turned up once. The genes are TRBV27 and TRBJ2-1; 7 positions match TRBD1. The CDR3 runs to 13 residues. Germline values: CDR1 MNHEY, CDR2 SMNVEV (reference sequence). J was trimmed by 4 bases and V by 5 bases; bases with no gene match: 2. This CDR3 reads CASSRDSYNEQFF. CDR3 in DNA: TGTGCCAGCAGTCGGGACAGTTACAATGAGCAGTTCTTC.

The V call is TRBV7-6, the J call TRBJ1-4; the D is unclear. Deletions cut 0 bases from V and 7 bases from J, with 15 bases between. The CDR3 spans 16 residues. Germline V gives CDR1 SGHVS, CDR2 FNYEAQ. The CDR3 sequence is CASSLAVGGDPEKLFF. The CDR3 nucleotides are TGTGCCAGCAGCTTAGCGGTAGGCGGAGACCCTGAAAAACTGTTTTTT.

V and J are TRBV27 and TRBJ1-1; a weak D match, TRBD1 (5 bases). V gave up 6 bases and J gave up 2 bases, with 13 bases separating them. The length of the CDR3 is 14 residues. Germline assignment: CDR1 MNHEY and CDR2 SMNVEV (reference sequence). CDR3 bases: TGTGCCAGCAGCCCCTCAGGGTTCAACACTGAAGCTTTCTTT. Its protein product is CASSPSGFNTEAFF.

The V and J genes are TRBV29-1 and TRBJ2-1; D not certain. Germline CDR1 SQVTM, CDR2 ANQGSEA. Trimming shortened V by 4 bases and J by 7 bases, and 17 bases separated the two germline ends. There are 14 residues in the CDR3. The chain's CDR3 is CSVVRTIHKNEQFF. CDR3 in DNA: TGCAGCGTTGTTCGAACTATCCACAAAAATGAGCAGTTCTTC.

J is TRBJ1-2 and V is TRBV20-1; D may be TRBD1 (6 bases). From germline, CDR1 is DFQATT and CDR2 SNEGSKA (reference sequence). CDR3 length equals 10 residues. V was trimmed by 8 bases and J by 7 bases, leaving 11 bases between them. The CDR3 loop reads CSHGGAGYTF. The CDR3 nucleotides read TGCAGTCACGGGGGGGCTGGCTACACCTTC.

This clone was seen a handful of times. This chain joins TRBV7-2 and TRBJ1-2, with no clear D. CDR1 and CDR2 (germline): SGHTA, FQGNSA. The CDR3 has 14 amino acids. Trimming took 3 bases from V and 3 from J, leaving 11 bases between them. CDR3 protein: CASSFWPSDYGYTF. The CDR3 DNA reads TGTGCCAGCAGCTTTTGGCCATCAGACTATGGCTACACCTTC.

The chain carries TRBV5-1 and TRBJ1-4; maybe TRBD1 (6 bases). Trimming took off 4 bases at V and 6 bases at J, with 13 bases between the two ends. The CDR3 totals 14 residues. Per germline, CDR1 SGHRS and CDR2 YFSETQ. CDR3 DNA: TGCGCCAGCAGCCCGGGACACCCGGATGAAAAACTGTTTTTT. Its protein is CASSPGHPDEKLFF. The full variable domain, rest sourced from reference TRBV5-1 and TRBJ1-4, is KAGVTQTPRYLIKTRGQQVTLSCSPISGHRSVSWYQQTPGQGLQFLFEYFSETQRNKGNFPGRFSGRQFSNSRSEMNVSTLELGDSALYLCASSPGHPDEKLFFGSGTQLSVL.

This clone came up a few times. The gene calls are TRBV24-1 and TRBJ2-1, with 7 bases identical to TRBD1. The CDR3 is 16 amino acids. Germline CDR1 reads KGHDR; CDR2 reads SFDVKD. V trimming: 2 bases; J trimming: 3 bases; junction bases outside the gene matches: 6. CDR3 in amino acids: CATSDSRDRYYNEQFF. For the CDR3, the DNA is TGTGCCACCAGTGATTCCCGGGACAGATACTACAATGAGCAGTTCTTC.

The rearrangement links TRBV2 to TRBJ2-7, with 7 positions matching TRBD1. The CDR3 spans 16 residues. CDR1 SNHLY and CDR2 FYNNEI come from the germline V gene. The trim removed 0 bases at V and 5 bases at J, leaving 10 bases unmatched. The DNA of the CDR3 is TGTGCCAGCAGTGAAGCGCTTTCCGACAGGGTAGACGAGCAGTACTTC. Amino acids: CASSEALSDRVDEQYF.

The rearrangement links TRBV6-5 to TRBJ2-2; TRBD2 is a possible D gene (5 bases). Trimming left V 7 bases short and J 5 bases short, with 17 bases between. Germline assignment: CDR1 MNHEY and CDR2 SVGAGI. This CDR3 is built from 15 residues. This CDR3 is CASMVDSWLTGELFF. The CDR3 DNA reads TGTGCCAGCATGGTGGACTCGTGGTTAACCGGGGAGCTGTTTTTT.

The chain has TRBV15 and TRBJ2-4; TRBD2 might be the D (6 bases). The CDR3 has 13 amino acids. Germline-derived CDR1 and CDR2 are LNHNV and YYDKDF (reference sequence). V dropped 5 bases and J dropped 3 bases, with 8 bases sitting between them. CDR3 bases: TGTGCCACCAGCGACGGGGGCAAAAACATTCAGTACTTC. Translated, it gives CATSDGGKNIQYF.

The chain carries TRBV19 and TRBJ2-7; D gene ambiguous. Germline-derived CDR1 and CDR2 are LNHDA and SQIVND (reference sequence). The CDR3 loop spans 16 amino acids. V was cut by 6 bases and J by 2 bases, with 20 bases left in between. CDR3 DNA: TGTGCCAGTAGAAAATCCTTAGCCTCTCCTCCCTACGAGCAGTACTTC. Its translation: CASRKSLASPPYEQYF.

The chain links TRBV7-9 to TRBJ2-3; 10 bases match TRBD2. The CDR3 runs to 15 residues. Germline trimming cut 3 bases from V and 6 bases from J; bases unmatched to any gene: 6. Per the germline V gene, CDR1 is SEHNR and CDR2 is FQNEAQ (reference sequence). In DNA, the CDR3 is TGTGCCAGCAGCTTTGGGACTAGCGCCTCCGATACGCAGTATTTT. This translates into CASSFGTSASDTQYF.

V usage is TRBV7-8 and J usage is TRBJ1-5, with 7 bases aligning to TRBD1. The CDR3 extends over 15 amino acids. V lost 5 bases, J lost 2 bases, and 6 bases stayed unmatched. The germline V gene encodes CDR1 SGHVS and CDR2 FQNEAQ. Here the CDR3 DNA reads TGTGCCAGCAGCCCTCAGGGGGAGCGCAATCAGCCCCAGCATTTT. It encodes CASSPQGERNQPQHF.

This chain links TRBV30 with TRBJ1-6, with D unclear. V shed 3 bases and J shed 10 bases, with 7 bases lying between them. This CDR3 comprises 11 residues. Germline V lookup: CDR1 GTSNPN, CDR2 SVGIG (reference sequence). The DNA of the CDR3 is TGTGCCTGGAGCCCGGGGTCACCCCTCCACTTT. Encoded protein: CAWSPGSPLHF. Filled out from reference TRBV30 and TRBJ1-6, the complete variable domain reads SQTIHQWPATLVQPVGSPLSLECTVEGTSNPNLYWYRQAAGRGLQLLFYSVGIGQISSEVPQNLSASRPQDRQFILSSKKLLLSDSGFYLCAWSPGSPLHFGNGTRLTVT.

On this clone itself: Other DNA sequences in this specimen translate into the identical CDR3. The CDR3 bases are TGTGCCATCAGTGACAGTTTGAACACTGAAGCTTTCTTT. Residues: CAISDSLNTEAFF. V is TRBV10-3 and J is TRBJ1-1; D is undetermined. Trimming stripped 3 bases from V and 0 bases from J, with 5 bases between. This CDR3 comprises 13 residues. The germline V gene has CDR1 ENHRY and CDR2 SYGVKD.

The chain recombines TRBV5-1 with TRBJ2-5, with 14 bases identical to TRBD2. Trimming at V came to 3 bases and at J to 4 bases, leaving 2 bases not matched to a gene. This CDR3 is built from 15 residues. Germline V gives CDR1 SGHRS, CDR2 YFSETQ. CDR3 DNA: TGCGCCAGCAGCTCGACTAGCGGGGGGGCAGAGACCCAGTACTTC. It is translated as CASSSTSGGAETQYF.

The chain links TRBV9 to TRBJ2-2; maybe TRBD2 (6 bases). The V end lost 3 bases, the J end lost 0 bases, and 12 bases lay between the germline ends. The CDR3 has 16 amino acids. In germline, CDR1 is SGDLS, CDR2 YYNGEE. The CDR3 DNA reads TGTGCCAGCAGCGGGAGGGCCGGCCCGAACACCGGGGAGCTGTTTTTT. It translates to CASSGRAGPNTGELFF.

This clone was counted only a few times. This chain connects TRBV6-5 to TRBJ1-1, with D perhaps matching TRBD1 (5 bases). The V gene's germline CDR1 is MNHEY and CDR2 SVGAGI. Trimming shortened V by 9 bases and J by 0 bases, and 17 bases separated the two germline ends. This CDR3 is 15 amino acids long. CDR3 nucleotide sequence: TGTGCCAGGGAGGGGTTGATTCTCATGAACACTGAAGCTTTCTTT. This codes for CAREGLILMNTEAFF.

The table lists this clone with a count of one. The CDR3 coding sequence is TGTGCCAGCAGTTTCAGGGGAGGGCCGACAGATACGCAGTATTTT. This sequence encodes CASSFRGGPTDTQYF. The rearrangement links TRBV28 to TRBJ2-3, with D perhaps TRBD2 (7 bases). This CDR3 contains 15 residues. The ends were cut back, 3 bases at V and 3 bases at J, with 13 bases in the middle. The germline V gene encodes CDR1 MDHEN and CDR2 SYDVKM. Filled out from reference TRBV28 and TRBJ2-3, the complete variable domain reads DVKVTQSSRYLVKRTGEKVFLECVQDMDHENMFWYRQDPGLGLRLIYFSYDVKMKEKGDIPEGYSVSREKKERFSLILESASTNQTSMYLCASSFRGGPTDTQYFGPGTRLTVL.

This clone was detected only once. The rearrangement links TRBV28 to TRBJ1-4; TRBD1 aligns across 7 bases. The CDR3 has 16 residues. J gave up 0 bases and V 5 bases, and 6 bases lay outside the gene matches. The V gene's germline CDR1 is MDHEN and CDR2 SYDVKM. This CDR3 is CASSPFRGTTNEKLFF. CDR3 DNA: TGTGCCAGCAGTCCATTCAGGGGGACAACTAATGAAAAACTGTTTTTT.

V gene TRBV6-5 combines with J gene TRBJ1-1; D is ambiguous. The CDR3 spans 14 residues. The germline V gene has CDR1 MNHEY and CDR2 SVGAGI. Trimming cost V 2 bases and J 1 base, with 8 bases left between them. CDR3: CASSYRAGNTEAFF. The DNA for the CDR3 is TGTGCCAGCAGTTACAGGGCGGGGAACACTGAAGCTTTCTTT.